These 12 T cell receptor beta chains were sequenced from one sample in a study of blood T cell repertoires in COVID-19. Sequencing used immunoSEQ multiplex PCR; TCRdb keeps in-frame clones, though not all of them. The data show 250,000 to 350,000 clones, 85% to 90% seen once. Sequenced sample: PBMCs or T cells enriched from blood (not recorded which). All receptors derive from a woman aged 18-30 years with acute COVID-19.

This chain joins TRBV19 and TRBJ2-7; 9 bases match TRBD1. J gave up 1 base and V 4 bases, and 2 bases lay outside the gene matches. CDR3 length: 14 amino acids. Germline CDR1 LNHDA, CDR2 SQIVND (reference sequence). In nucleotides, the CDR3 is TGTGCCAGTAGTACCGGGACAGGGTCCTACGAGCAGTACTTC. Translating gives CASSTGTGSYEQYF.

The J gene is TRBJ2-3, the V gene TRBV4-3; 14 bases align to TRBD2. Germline values: CDR1 LGHNA, CDR2 YSLEER. The CDR3 loop spans 17 amino acids. V lost 1 base to trimming and J lost 5 bases; unmatched junction nucleotides: 5. CDR3 amino acids: CASSQAGLAGGRDTQYF. In nucleotides, the CDR3 is TGCGCCAGCAGCCAAGCCGGACTAGCGGGAGGTAGAGATACGCAGTATTTT.

The chain employs TRBV28 and TRBJ1-5; possible D gene TRBD1, 5 bases. CDR3 size: 11 residues. Deletions cut 7 bases from V and 13 bases from J, with 14 bases between. Germline V gene sequence: CDR1 MDHEN, CDR2 SYDVKM. The DNA for the CDR3 is TGTGCCAGCACCATAGGGGCAGCTCAGCATTTT. Protein product: CASTIGAAQHF.

This CDR3 reads CASRPTWTGGGYTF. CDR3 DNA: TGTGCCAGCAGACCAACCTGGACAGGTGGAGGCTACACCTTC. The J gene is TRBJ1-2, the V gene TRBV27; the match to TRBD1 covers 7 bases. The CDR3 runs 14 residues. The ends lost 6 bases at V and 8 bases at J; junction bases unmatched: 12. Germline values: CDR1 MNHEY, CDR2 SMNVEV (reference sequence).

This clone has a single count. The rearrangement links TRBV6-1 to TRBJ2-7; a weak D match, TRBD2 (6 bases). V dropped 0 bases and J dropped 3 bases, with 15 bases sitting between them. The CDR3 runs 16 residues. Germline lookup yields CDR1 MNHNS and CDR2 SASEGT. CDR3 in DNA: TGTGCCAGCAGTGAAGCAGGGGCAGGGAGGCGCTACGAGCAGTACTTC. Translation gives CASSEAGAGRRYEQYF.

The chain employs TRBV14 and TRBJ2-7; the match to TRBD2 covers 16 bases. V gave up 4 bases and J gave up 2 bases; unmatched junction bases: 2. This CDR3 has 16 residues. Germline CDR1 and CDR2: SGHDN and FVKESK. CDR3 in amino acids: CASSPGLAGGPYEQYF. The CDR3 region has the DNA TGTGCCAGCAGCCCGGGACTAGCGGGAGGGCCCTACGAGCAGTACTTC.

V and J are TRBV19 and TRBJ1-1, with D uncertain. The CDR3 is made up of 14 amino acids. V shed 7 bases and J shed 12 bases, with 24 bases lying between them. Germline V gene lookup returns CDR1 LNHDA and CDR2 SQIVND (reference sequence). The CDR3 bases are TGTGCCAGTAAGAATAACTGGGAGGTCCAGCGGCCTTTCTTT. Amino acids: CASKNNWEVQRPFF.

The chain links TRBV3-1 (or the pseudogene TRBV3-2) to TRBJ2-1; 15 bases map to TRBD2. The V and J ends lost 4 bases and 9 bases, in that order; junction bases with no gene match: 10. Looked up from germline, CDR1 is LGHDT and CDR2 is YNNKEL (reference sequence). This CDR3 region has 17 residues. CDR3 sequence: CASSLLGLAGGRVEQFF. In DNA form, the CDR3 reads TGTGCCAGCAGCCTCTTAGGACTAGCGGGAGGGCGAGTTGAGCAGTTCTTC.

This clone was observed a single time. Other DNA sequences within the sample encode an identical CDR3. The rearrangement uses TRBV12-3 or TRBV12-4 and TRBJ2-7; D unresolved. Trimming took off 2 bases at V and 3 bases at J, with 5 bases between the two ends. This CDR3 comprises 12 residues. The CDR3 spells CASSLLGYEQYF. The CDR3 region has the DNA TGTGCCAGCAGTTTACTCGGCTACGAGCAGTACTTC.

This chain uses TRBV2 with TRBJ1-2; unclear D gene. Germline V gene data show CDR1 as SNHLY and CDR2 as FYNNEI. Trimming pared 6 bases from V and 4 bases from J, leaving 15 bases between. There are 14 residues in the CDR3. DNA of the CDR3: TGTGCCAGCAGGCCCTCGGGAAATGCCTATGGCTACACCTTC. This sequence encodes CASRPSGNAYGYTF.

J is TRBJ2-7 and V is TRBV27; 8 nucleotides match TRBD2. Looked up from germline, CDR1 is MNHEY and CDR2 is SMNVEV (reference sequence). CDR3 size: 15 residues. The junction had 9 bases not matched to a gene; V was cut back by 5 bases and J by 3 bases. The CDR3 DNA sequence: TGTGCCAGCAGTAAAGTAGCGGGGACAAACTACGAGCAGTACTTC. Translated: CASSKVAGTNYEQYF.

The V and J genes are TRBV11-2 and TRBJ2-5; D is undetermined. Germline CDR1 is SGHAT and CDR2 is FQNNGV. V was trimmed by 2 bases and J by 0 bases, leaving 4 bases between them. This CDR3 is built from 13 residues. The CDR3 loop reads CASSLNYQETQYF. CDR3 bases: TGTGCCAGCAGCTTAAACTACCAAGAGACCCAGTACTTC.